What follows are 22 T cell receptor beta chains derived from one specimen sequenced in a study of regulatory T cells in long-lasting Graves disease. Assembly of TCR beta libraries relied on iRepertoire HTBI primers together with Arm-PCR of CDR3 regions. One entry per CDR3 protein results from TCRdb running MiXCR on the multiplex PCR reads. The sample records roughly 520,000 distinct CDR3 sequences, around 11% being singletons. Specified time point: newly diagnosed GD, antithyroid drugs for less than 3 months. The TCR library was made from RNA extracted from PBMCs. This sample was shared with a second study, whose subject was T cells in Graves' hyperthyroidism and ophthalmopathy.

The sequences come from peripheral blood mononuclear cells (PBMCs), collected at new diagnosis, from a patient treated with antithyroid drugs. These receptors were collected from a woman in her 30s with Graves disease.

This clonotype appeared once. CDR3 residues: CATSRDTGYPYNEQFF. The CDR3 coding sequence is TGTGCCACCAGCAGAGATACCGGGTACCCCTACAATGAGCAGTTCTTC. The chain employs TRBV15 and TRBJ2-1; no reliable D call. The CDR3 sequence is 16 residues long. Trimming cost V 0 bases and J 2 bases, with 11 bases left between them. CDR1 is LNHNV and CDR2 is YYDKDF in the germline V gene (reference sequence).

The chain combines TRBV28 with TRBJ2-1; 9 bases line up with TRBD1. From germline, CDR1 is MDHEN and CDR2 SYDVKM. Trimming cost V 7 bases and J 6 bases; bases outside gene matches: 10. This CDR3 spans 15 amino acids. The CDR3 is CASTQGTGLANEQFF. CDR3 in DNA: TGTGCCAGCACTCAGGGGACAGGGTTGGCCAATGAGCAGTTCTTC. Full variable domain (remainder filled in from reference TRBV28 and TRBJ2-1): DVKVTQSSRYLVKRTGEKVFLECVQDMDHENMFWYRQDPGLGLRLIYFSYDVKMKEKGDIPEGYSVSREKKERFSLILESASTNQTSMYLCASTQGTGLANEQFFGPGTRLTVL.

This clonotype was recorded many times. This chain links TRBV28 with TRBJ1-1; no definite D call. V shed 5 bases and J shed 3 bases, with 13 bases lying between them. The CDR3 contains 14 residues. CDR1 and CDR2 from the germline V gene are MDHEN and SYDVKM. CDR3: CASSPFVDYTEAFF. DNA of the CDR3: TGTGCCAGCAGTCCGTTCGTTGATTACACTGAAGCTTTCTTT.

This clonotype was detected many times. DNA of the CDR3: TGTGCCACCAGTGAAGGTTCTCGGTCCGGGCAAGGCCATGGCTACACCTTC. Translation: CATSEGSRSGQGHGYTF. This chain uses TRBV24-1 with TRBJ1-2; no definite D call. The germline V gene encodes CDR1 KGHDR and CDR2 SFDVKD. V dropped 4 bases and J dropped 6 bases, with 23 bases sitting between them. CDR3 length: 17 amino acids.

The rearrangement uses TRBV7-9 and TRBJ2-3, with TRBD2 matching 9 bases. This CDR3 spans 18 amino acids. V shed 0 bases, J shed 1 base, and the junction held 8 bases outside the gene matches. The germline gives CDR1 SEHNR, CDR2 FQNEAQ (reference sequence). The CDR3 DNA reads as TGTGCCAGCAGCTTAGCGTGGGCTAGCGGGACTGGCACAGATACGCAGTATTTT. Translation: CASSLAWASGTGTDTQYF.

Ten or more counts support this clonotype. V is TRBV2 and J is TRBJ2-5, with D perhaps TRBD1 (6 bases). Trimming removed 1 base at V and 7 bases at J, with 16 bases between. The CDR3 runs to 15 residues. Germline lookup yields CDR1 SNHLY and CDR2 FYNNEI. The CDR3 DNA reads TGTGCCAGCAGTGAAGGTAGACAGGCGCCCAGGACCCAGTACTTC. It codes for CASSEGRQAPRTQYF.

The rearrangement links TRBV25-1 to TRBJ2-1, with 8 bases aligning to TRBD2. V lost 6 bases, J lost 7 bases, and 8 bases stayed unmatched. Germline CDR1 reads MGHDK; CDR2 reads SYGVNS. The CDR3 covers 14 residues. CDR3 loop: CASSPGTRWNEQFF. CDR3 DNA: TGTGCCAGCAGCCCCGGGACTAGGTGGAATGAGCAGTTCTTC.

This clonotype was counted at least ten times. This sequence joins TRBV28 and TRBJ1-5; TRBD1 aligns across 8 bases. The CDR3 extends over 14 amino acids. The trim removed 4 bases at V and 9 bases at J, leaving 8 bases unmatched. Looked up from germline, CDR1 is MDHEN and CDR2 is SYDVKM. The CDR3 nucleotides read TGTGCCAGCAGTTCTGGACAGGGCGCACGGCCCCAGCATTTT. Encoded protein: CASSSGQGARPQHF.

This clonotype was recorded many times. This chain links TRBV28 with TRBJ2-7, with a possible D match to TRBD1 (6 bases). V was trimmed by 4 bases and J by 2 bases, leaving 15 bases between them. CDR1 is MDHEN, CDR2 SYDVKM, per germline. The CDR3 runs to 15 residues. The CDR3 loop reads CASSSPWGQAYEQYF. The CDR3 nucleotides read TGTGCCAGCAGTTCCCCTTGGGGACAAGCCTACGAGCAGTACTTC.

This clonotype has at least ten counts. The genes are TRBV2 and TRBJ1-5; TRBD1 aligns across 8 bases. The V gene's germline CDR1 is SNHLY and CDR2 FYNNEI. The CDR3 is made up of 13 amino acids. V was clipped by 3 bases and J by 8 bases; unmatched bases: 3. CDR3 nucleotides: TGTGCCAGCAGTGAGGGACAGGAGGAGCCCCAGCATTTT. It codes for CASSEGQEEPQHF.

This clonotype was observed at least ten times. The chain links TRBV7-2 to TRBJ1-6, with a possible D match to TRBD1 (5 bases). V was pared by 5 bases and J by 10 bases, with 18 bases between. CDR3 length equals 15 residues. Germline CDR1 and CDR2: SGHTA and FQGNSA. The CDR3 DNA is TGTGCCAGCAGCCTTGCGGTAGGGACTAGATCACCCCTCCACTTT. It specifies CASSLAVGTRSPLHF.

This clonotype was observed a few times. The rearrangement uses TRBV9 and TRBJ2-7; D is possibly TRBD2 (6 bases). The germline gives CDR1 SGDLS, CDR2 YYNGEE. V was trimmed by 3 bases and J by 3 bases, leaving 16 bases between them. The CDR3 extends over 15 amino acids. CDR3 nucleotide sequence: TGTGCCAGCAGCGCATCCGGGACTCATAACTACGAGCAGTACTTC. Translation: CASSASGTHNYEQYF.

This clonotype was detected ten times or more. V and J are TRBV4-1 and TRBJ1-4, with 12 bases matching TRBD1. V shed 6 bases, J shed 7 bases, and the junction held 9 bases outside the gene matches. The V gene's germline CDR1 is MGHRA and CDR2 YSYEKL. This CDR3 spans 16 amino acids. CDR3 nucleotides: TGCGCCAGCAGTGAGGGACAGGGGGCGCGGGCTGAAAAACTGTTTTTT. Its protein product is CASSEGQGARAEKLFF.

This clonotype occurred many times. The chain uses TRBV29-1 and TRBJ2-1; D is unclear. Deletions cut 5 bases from V and 9 bases from J, with 20 bases between. This CDR3 is built from 14 residues. CDR1 and CDR2 from the germline V gene are SQVTM and ANQGSEA. The CDR3 spells CSVRPGGVISEQFF. The CDR3 DNA sequence: TGCAGCGTTAGACCCGGCGGAGTCATCTCTGAGCAGTTCTTC.

This clonotype showed up many times. This rearrangement joins TRBV28 to TRBJ2-2; the match to TRBD2 covers 9 bases. This CDR3 spans 18 amino acids. The V and J ends lost 2 bases and 1 base, in that order; junction bases with no gene match: 8. Germline V gene lookup returns CDR1 MDHEN and CDR2 SYDVKM. As DNA, the CDR3 is TGTGCCAGCAGTTTAAGGAAGGATAGCGGGGGGAACACCGGGGAGCTGTTTTTT. It translates to CASSLRKDSGGNTGELFF.

This clonotype was observed many times. The V and J genes are TRBV20-1 and TRBJ2-7; D is ambiguous. Between the trimmed V and J ends, which lost 0 bases and 2 bases, there was a span of 11 bases. This CDR3 is built from 14 residues. In germline, CDR1 is DFQATT, CDR2 SNEGSKA (reference sequence). The CDR3 DNA is TGCAGTGCTAGAGATCCGGCAGTAACCTACGAGCAGTACTTC. This translates into CSARDPAVTYEQYF.

This chain connects TRBV6-1 to TRBJ1-1; D gene ambiguous. With 5 bases removed from V and 4 bases from J, the gap between germline ends came to 14 bases. The CDR3 is 14 amino acids. From germline, CDR1 is MNHNS and CDR2 SASEGT. CDR3 bases: TGTGCCAGCAGTCCGAGCGAACAAGGCACTGAAGCTTTCTTT. It translates to CASSPSEQGTEAFF.

Worth noting for this clonotype: Possible read error: a much larger clone is one base away. This chain connects TRBV18 to TRBJ2-3; maybe TRBD2 (6 bases). The better agreement between TRBJ2-7 and the DNA end casts doubt on the J call. Germline assignment: CDR1 KGHSH and CDR2 LQKENI. This CDR3 region has 13 residues. The CDR3 sequence: CASSRLDSGEQYF. CDR3 in DNA: TGTGCCAGCTCACGACTAGACTCGGGGGAGCAGTACTTC.

The V and J genes are TRBV29-1 and TRBJ1-1; D perhaps matches TRBD1 (5 bases). Germline assignment: CDR1 SQVTM and CDR2 ANQGSEA. CDR3 length: 12 amino acids. CDR3 nucleotide sequence: TGCGGGGGACGGCCTAGCTTCACTGAAGCTTTCTTT. Amino acid sequence: CGGRPSFTEAFF.

This clonotype was counted at least ten times. This chain uses TRBV6-5 with TRBJ2-1; unclear D gene. Germline CDR1 reads MNHEY; CDR2 reads SVGAGI. V was shortened by 4 bases and J by 0 bases, with 7 bases between the two germline ends. The CDR3 spans 14 residues. CDR3 DNA: TGTGCCAGCAGTTCGCACAGCTCCTACAATGAGCAGTTCTTC. It codes for CASSSHSSYNEQFF.

The chain links TRBV20-1 to TRBJ1-6; D gene uncertain. The CDR3 covers 13 residues. V was clipped by 3 bases and J by 7 bases, with 10 bases between them. From germline, CDR1 is DFQATT and CDR2 SNEGSKA (reference sequence). DNA for the CDR3: TGCAGTGCTAGCTGGGGTATCAATTCACCCCTCCACTTT. This codes for CSASWGINSPLHF.

This clonotype was recorded at least ten times. This chain connects TRBV7-2 to TRBJ2-7; D assignment may be TRBD1 or TRBD2 (5 bases each). Deletions cut 5 bases from V and 4 bases from J, with 21 bases between. From germline, CDR1 is SGHTA and CDR2 FQGNSA. This CDR3 comprises 16 residues. The CDR3, as DNA: TGTGCCAGCAGCCCGGGACGAAAAAAGGGTGGGTACGAGCAGTACTTC. Amino acids: CASSPGRKKGGYEQYF.